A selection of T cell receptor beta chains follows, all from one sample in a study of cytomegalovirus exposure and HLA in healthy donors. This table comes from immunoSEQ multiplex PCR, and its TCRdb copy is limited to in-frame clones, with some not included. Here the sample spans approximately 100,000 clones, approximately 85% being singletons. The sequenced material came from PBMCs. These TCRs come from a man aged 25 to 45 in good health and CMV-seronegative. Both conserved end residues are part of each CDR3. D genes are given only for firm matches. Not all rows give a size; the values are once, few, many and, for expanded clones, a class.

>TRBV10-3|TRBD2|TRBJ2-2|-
CAISESGTSGSGELFF
TGTGCCATCAGTGAGTCCGGGACTAGCGGGTCCGGGGAGCTGTTTTTT
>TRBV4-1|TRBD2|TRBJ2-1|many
CASSQEGSSGGANEQFF
TGCGCCAGCAGCCAAGAAGGTTCTAGCGGGGGGGCCAATGAGCAGTTCTTC
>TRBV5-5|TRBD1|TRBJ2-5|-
CASSLTGVEVAQYF
TGTGCCAGCAGCCTTACAGGGGTGGAGGTGGCCCAGTACTTC
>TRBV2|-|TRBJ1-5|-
CASSELTVNQPQHF
TGTGCCAGCAGTGAATTGACAGTCAATCAGCCCCAGCATTTT
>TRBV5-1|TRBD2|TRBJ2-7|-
CASSWDYTTSGEQYF
TGCGCCAGCAGCTGGGACTATACGACTTCTGGCGAGCAGTACTTC
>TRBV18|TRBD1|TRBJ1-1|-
CASSRRTGENTEAFF
TGTGCCAGCTCACGACGGACAGGGGAGAACACTGAAGCTTTCTTT
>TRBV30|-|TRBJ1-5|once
CAWSVRRLQNSNQPQHF
TGTGCCTGGAGTGTACGCCGGTTACAGAATAGCAATCAGCCCCAGCATTTT
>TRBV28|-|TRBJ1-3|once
CASKKDTGWGNTIYF
TGTGCCAGCAAAAAGGATACAGGCTGGGGAAACACCATATATTTT
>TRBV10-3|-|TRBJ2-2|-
CAISEVRYTGELFF
TGTGCCATCAGTGAGGTCAGGTACACCGGGGAGCTGTTTTTT
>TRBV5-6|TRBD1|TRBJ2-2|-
CASSSPGQGISGELFF
TGTGCCAGCAGCTCACCGGGACAGGGGATATCCGGGGAGCTGTTTTTT
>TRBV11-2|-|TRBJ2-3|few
CASSLDAIGPDTQYF
TGTGCCAGCAGCTTAGATGCGATTGGGCCAGATACGCAGTATTTT
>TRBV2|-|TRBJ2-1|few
CASSSRASLSEQFF
TGTGCCAGCAGTAGTCGGGCTAGCCTGAGTGAGCAGTTCTTC
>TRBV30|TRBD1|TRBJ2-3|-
CAWMVGTGTDTQYF
TGTGCCTGGATGGTCGGGACAGGGACAGATACGCAGTATTTT
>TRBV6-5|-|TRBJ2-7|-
CASSYFPGYEQYF
TGTGCCAGCAGTTACTTTCCAGGCTACGAGCAGTACTTC
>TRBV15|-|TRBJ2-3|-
CATSVLGGNKPDTQYF
TGTGCCACCAGCGTCCTGGGCGGGAACAAACCAGATACGCAGTATTTT
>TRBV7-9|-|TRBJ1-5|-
CASSLGLNQPQHF
TGTGCCAGCAGCTTGGGCCTTAATCAGCCCCAGCATTTT
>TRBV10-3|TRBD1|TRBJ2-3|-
CAISEELGQGTSTDTQYF
TGTGCCATCAGTGAAGAGCTTGGACAGGGCACTAGCACAGATACGCAGTATTTT
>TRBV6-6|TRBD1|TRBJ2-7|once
CASRYKQGFGEQYF
TGTGCCAGCAGATACAAACAGGGGTTTGGCGAGCAGTACTTC
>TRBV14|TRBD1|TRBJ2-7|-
CASSQAGQTREQYF
TGTGCCAGCAGCCAAGCGGGACAGACCCGCGAGCAGTACTTC
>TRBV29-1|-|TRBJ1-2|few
CSPIPRGSDYGYTF
TGCAGCCCAATCCCACGAGGCAGTGACTATGGCTACACCTTC
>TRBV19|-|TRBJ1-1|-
CASSAGEAFF
TGTGCCAGTAGCGCAGGGGAGGCTTTCTTT
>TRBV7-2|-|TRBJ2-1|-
CASSPRGGAVYNEQFF
TGTGCCAGCAGCCCCCGTGGGGGGGCCGTTTACAATGAGCAGTTCTTC
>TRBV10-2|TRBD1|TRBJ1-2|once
CASSEPSRGDYGYTF
TGCGCCAGCAGTGAGCCTTCCAGGGGGGACTATGGCTACACCTTC
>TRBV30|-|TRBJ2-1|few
CAWTGGPSEQFF
TGTGCCTGGACCGGAGGGCCTAGTGAGCAGTTCTTC
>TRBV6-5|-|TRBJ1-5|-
CASSSSGDNQPQHF
TGTGCCAGCAGTTCGAGCGGGGACAATCAGCCCCAGCATTTT